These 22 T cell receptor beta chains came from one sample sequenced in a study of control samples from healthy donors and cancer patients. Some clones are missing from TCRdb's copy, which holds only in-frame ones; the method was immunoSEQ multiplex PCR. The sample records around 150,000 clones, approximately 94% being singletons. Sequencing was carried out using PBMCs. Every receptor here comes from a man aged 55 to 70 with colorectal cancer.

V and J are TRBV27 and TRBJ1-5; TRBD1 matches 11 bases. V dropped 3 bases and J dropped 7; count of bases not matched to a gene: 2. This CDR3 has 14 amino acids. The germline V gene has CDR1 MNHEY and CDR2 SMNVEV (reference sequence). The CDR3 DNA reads TGTGCCAGCAGTTTTGGACAGGGGGCACAGCCCCAGCATTTT. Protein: CASSFGQGAQPQHF.

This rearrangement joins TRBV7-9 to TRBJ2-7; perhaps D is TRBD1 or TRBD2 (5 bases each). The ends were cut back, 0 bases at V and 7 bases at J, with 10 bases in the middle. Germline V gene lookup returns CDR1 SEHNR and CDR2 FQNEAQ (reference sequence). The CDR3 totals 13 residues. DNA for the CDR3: TGTGCCAGCAGCTTAGCGGGGGTCTATGAGCAGTACTTC. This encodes CASSLAGVYEQYF.

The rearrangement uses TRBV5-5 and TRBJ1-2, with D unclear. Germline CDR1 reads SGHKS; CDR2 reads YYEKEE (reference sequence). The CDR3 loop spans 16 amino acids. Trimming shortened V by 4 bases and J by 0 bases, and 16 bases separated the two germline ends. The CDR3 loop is CASSPPPTEANYGYTF. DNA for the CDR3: TGTGCCAGCAGCCCTCCCCCTACAGAGGCTAACTATGGCTACACCTTC.

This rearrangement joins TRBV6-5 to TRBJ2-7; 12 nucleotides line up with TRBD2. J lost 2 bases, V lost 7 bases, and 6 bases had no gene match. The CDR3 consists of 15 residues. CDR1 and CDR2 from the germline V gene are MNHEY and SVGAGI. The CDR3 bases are TGTGCCAGCACCATGACTAGCGGGGGACCCTACGAGCAGTACTTC. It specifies CASTMTSGGPYEQYF.

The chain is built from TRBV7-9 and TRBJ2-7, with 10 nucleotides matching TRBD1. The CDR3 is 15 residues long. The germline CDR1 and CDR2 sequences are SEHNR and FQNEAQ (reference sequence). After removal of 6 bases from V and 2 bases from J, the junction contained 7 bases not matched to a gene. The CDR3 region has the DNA TGTGCCAGCAGGGGACAGGGGTCGGCCGCCTACGAGCAGTACTTC. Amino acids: CASRGQGSAAYEQYF.

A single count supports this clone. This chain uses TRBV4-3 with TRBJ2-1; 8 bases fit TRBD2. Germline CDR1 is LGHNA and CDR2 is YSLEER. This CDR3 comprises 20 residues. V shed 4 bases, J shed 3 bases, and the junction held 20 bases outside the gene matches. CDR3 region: CASSPQVGRGAGRSYNEQFF. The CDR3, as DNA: TGCGCCAGCAGCCCCCAAGTAGGGCGGGGGGCCGGGAGGAGCTACAATGAGCAGTTCTTC.

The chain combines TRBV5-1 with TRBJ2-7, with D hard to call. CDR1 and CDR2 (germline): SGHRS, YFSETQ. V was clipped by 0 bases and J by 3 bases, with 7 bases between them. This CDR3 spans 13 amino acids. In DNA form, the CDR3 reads TGCGCCAGCAGCTTGGGCCTCGTCTACGAGCAGTACTTC. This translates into CASSLGLVYEQYF.

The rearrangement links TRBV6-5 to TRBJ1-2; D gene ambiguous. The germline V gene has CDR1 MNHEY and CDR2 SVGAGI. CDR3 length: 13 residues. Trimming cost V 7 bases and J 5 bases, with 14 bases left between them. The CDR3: CASTQLGKYGYTF. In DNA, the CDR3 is TGTGCCAGCACCCAGCTAGGGAAATATGGCTACACCTTC.

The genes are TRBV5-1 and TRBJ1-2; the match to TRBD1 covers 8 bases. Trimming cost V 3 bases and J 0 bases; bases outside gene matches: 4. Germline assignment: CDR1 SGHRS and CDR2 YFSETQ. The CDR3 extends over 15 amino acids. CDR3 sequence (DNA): TGCGCCAGCAGCTCCGGGACAGGTTCTAACTATGGCTACACCTTC. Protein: CASSSGTGSNYGYTF.

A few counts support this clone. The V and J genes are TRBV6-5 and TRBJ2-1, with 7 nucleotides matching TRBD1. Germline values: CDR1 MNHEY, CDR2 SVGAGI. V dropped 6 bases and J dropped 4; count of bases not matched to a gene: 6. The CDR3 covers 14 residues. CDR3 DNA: TGTGCCAGCAGCAACAGGGGTTTATACAATGAGCAGTTCTTC. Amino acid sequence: CASSNRGLYNEQFF.

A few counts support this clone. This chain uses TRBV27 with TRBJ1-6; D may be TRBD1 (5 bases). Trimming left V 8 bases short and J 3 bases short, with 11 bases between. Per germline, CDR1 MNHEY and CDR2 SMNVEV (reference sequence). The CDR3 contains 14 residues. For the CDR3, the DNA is TGTGCCAGCCGATTTGGGGGCTATAATTCACCCCTCCACTTT. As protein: CASRFGGYNSPLHF.

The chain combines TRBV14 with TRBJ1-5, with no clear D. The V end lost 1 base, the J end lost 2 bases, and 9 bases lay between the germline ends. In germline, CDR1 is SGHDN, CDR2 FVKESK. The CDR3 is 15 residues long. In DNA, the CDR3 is TGTGCCAGCAGCCAAGGGGGTAACGGCAATCAGCCCCAGCATTTT. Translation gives CASSQGGNGNQPQHF.

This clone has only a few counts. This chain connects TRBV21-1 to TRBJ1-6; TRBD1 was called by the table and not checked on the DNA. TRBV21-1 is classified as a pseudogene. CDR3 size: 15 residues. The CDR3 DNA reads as TGTGCCAGCATGTTGGGGACAGCCCTTCGCTCACCCCTCCACTTT. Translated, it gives CASMLGTALRSPLHF.

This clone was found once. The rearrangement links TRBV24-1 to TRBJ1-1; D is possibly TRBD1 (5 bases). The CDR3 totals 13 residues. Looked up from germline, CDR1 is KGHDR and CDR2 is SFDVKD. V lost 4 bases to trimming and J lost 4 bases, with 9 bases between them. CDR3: CATSDPQGTEAFF. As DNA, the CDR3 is TGTGCCACCAGTGACCCCCAGGGCACTGAAGCTTTCTTT.

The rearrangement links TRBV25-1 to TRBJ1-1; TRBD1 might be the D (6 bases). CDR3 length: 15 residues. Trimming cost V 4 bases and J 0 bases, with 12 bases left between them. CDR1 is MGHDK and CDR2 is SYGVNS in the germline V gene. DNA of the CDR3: TGTGCCAGCAGTGGAAGGGGGACGGTGAACACTGAAGCTTTCTTT. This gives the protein CASSGRGTVNTEAFF.

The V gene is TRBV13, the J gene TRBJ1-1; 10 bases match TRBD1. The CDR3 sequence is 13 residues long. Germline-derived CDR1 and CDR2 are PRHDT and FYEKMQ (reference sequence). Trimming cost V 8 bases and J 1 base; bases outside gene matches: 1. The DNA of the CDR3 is TGTGCCAGCGGACAGGGGGAGAACACTGAAGCTTTCTTT. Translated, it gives CASGQGENTEAFF. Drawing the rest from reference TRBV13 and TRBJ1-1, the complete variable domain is AAGVIQSPRHLIKEKRETATLKCYPIPRHDTVYWYQQGPGQDPQFLISFYEKMQSDKGSIPDRFSAQQFSDYHSELNMSSLELGDSALYFCASGQGENTEAFFGQGTRLTVV.

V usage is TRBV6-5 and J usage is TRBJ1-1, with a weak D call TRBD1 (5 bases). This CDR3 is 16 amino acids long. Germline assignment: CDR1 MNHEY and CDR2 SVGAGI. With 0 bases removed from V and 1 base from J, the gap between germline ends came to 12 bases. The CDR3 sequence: CASSYSMGGGNTEAFF. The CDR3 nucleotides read TGTGCCAGCAGTTACTCGATGGGGGGAGGGAACACTGAAGCTTTCTTT.

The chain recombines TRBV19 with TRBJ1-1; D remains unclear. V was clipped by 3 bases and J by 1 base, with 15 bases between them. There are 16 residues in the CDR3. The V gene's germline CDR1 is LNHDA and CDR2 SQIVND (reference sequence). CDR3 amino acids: CASSMDPQRRNTEAFF. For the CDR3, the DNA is TGTGCCAGTAGTATGGACCCCCAGAGGAGGAACACTGAAGCTTTCTTT. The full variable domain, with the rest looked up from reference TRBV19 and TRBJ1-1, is DGGITQSPKYLFRKEGQNVTLSCEQNLNHDAMYWYRQDPGQGLRLIYYSQIVNDFQKGDIAEGYSVSREKKESFPLTVTSAQKNPTAFYLCASSMDPQRRNTEAFFGQGTRLTVV.

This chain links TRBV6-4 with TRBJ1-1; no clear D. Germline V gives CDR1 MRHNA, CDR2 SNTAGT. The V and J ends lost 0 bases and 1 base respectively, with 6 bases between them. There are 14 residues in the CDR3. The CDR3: CASSDSSRNTEAFF. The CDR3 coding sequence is TGTGCCAGCAGTGACTCGTCCAGGAACACTGAAGCTTTCTTT.

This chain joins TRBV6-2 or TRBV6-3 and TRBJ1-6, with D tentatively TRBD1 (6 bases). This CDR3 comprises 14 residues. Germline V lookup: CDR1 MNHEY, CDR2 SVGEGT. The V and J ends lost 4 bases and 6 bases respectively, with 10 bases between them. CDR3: CASSSRGANSPLHF. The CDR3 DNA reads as TGTGCCAGCAGTTCCAGGGGTGCTAATTCACCCCTCCACTTT.

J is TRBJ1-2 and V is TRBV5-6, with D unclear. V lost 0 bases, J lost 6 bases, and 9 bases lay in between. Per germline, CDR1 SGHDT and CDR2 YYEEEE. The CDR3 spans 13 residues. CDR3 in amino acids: CASSLGVGNGYTF. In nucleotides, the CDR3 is TGTGCCAGCAGCTTGGGAGTTGGCAATGGCTACACCTTC.

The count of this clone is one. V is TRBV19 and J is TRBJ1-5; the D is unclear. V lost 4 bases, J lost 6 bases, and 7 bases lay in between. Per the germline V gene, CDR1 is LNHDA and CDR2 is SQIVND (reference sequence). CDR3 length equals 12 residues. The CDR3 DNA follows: TGTGCCAGTAGTAGGCTGGGTCAGCCCCAGCATTTT. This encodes CASSRLGQPQHF.